The rows below give T cell receptor beta chains drawn from one sample of a study of blood T cell repertoires in COVID-19. The table came from immunoSEQ multiplex PCR; TCRdb's copy has only in-frame clones and leaves some out. The table includes about 240,000 clones, 82% detected once. The material sequenced was peripheral blood. Source of these receptors: a woman aged 55-69 years with active or convalescent COVID-19. Both conserved end residues are part of each CDR3. A D gene is named only where the DNA matches it firmly. Clone size appears in some rows only: once, few, many, or a class for an expanded clone.

>-|TRBV11-2|TRBJ1-1|-
CASSARQVNTEAFF
TGTGCCAGCAGCGCGCGACAGGTGAACACTGAAGCTTTCTTT
>-|TRBV10-2|TRBJ1-5|-
CASSELAGYQPQHF
TGCGCCAGCAGTGAGTTGGCAGGTTATCAGCCCCAGCATTTT
>-|TRBV5-1|TRBJ2-7|-
CASSLNGGSTYEQYF
TGCGCCAGCAGCTTGAACGGGGGATCCACCTACGAGCAGTACTTC
>TRBD2|TRBV6-5|TRBJ2-2|-
CASSYPGRVGELFF
TGTGCCAGCAGTTACCCGGGGAGGGTCGGGGAGCTGTTTTTT
>TRBD1|TRBV5-1|TRBJ1-6|-
CASSFTGTGNSPLHF
TGCGCCAGCAGCTTCACCGGGACAGGAAATTCACCCCTCCACTTT
>-|TRBV28|TRBJ2-1|-
CASSPGKGTRDEQFF
TGTGCCAGCAGTCCCGGCAAGGGAACGAGGGATGAGCAGTTCTTC
>-|TRBV18|TRBJ1-1|-
CASSPTRNTEAFF
TGTGCCAGCTCACCGACACGGAACACTGAAGCTTTCTTT
>TRBD2|TRBV10-1|TRBJ2-1|-
CASSESVAGGIYNEQFF
TGCGCCAGCAGTGAGTCTGTAGCGGGGGGAATATACAATGAGCAGTTCTTC
>-|TRBV5-1|TRBJ2-5|-
CASSLRESQETQYF
TGCGCCAGCAGCCTCAGGGAATCTCAAGAGACCCAGTACTTC
>-|TRBV6-1|TRBJ1-2|few
CASSELSSGRTNYGYTF
TGTGCCAGCAGTGAACTTTCGTCAGGGAGGACTAACTATGGCTACACCTTC
>-|TRBV15|TRBJ1-5|few
CATSRDQTGLNQPQHF
TGTGCCACCAGCAGAGATCAAACGGGGTTGAATCAGCCCCAGCATTTT
>-|TRBV27|TRBJ2-7|-
CASSALGTGGLDYEQYF
TGTGCCAGCAGTGCCCTGGGTACTGGCGGTCTGGACTACGAGCAGTACTTC
>-|TRBV2|TRBJ2-2|-
CASSGSRTGELFF
TGTGCCAGCAGCGGTTCTCGGACCGGGGAGCTGTTTTTT
>-|TRBV30|TRBJ1-2|-
CAWSPESYGYTF
TGTGCCTGGAGTCCGGAGAGCTATGGCTACACCTTC
>-|TRBV7-9|TRBJ2-3|once
CASSLRGSDTQYF
TGTGCCAGCAGCTTAAGGGGATCAGATACGCAGTATTTT
>-|TRBV7-3|TRBJ2-1|-
CASSLTGARNEQFF
TGTGCCAGCAGCTTAACGGGGGCCCGGAATGAGCAGTTCTTC
>-|TRBV11-3|TRBJ2-1|-
CASSLEAGVGESSYNEQFF
TGTGCCAGCAGCTTAGAAGCCGGGGTCGGGGAAAGCTCCTACAATGAGCAGTTCTTC
>TRBD1|TRBV2|TRBJ1-2|many
CASTPPAGGGYTF
TGTGCCAGCACCCCGCCCGCAGGGGGTGGCTACACCTTC
>TRBD2|TRBV7-2|TRBJ2-3|-
CASSPVGGGTDTQYF
TGTGCCAGCAGCCCTGTCGGGGGGGGCACAGATACGCAGTATTTT
>-|TRBV28|TRBJ1-1|-
CASSLEGEAFF
TGTGCCAGCAGTTTGGAGGGGGAAGCTTTCTTT
>TRBD1|TRBV7-6|TRBJ1-4|once
CASSPRQGMGEKLFF
TGTGCCAGCAGCCCCCGACAGGGGATGGGTGAAAAACTGTTTTTT
>-|TRBV6-6|TRBJ1-1|-
CASRGRDSRGTEAFF
TGTGCCAGCAGGGGGCGGGATTCGAGGGGCACTGAAGCTTTCTTT
>TRBD2|TRBV19|TRBJ2-1|-
CASSDLGGSSYNEQFF
TGTGCCAGTAGTGATTTGGGCGGGAGCTCCTACAATGAGCAGTTCTTC
>TRBD1|TRBV29-1|TRBJ1-2|-
CSVAGTGYGYTF
TGCAGCGTGGCCGGGACAGGGTATGGCTACACCTTC
>TRBD2|TRBV3-1/TRBV3-2|TRBJ2-1|-
CASSQDRRGGYNEQFF
TGTGCCAGCAGCCAAGATCGTCGGGGGGGGTACAATGAGCAGTTCTTC
>TRBD1|TRBV2|TRBJ2-7|-
CASSEGQGTYEQYF
TGTGCCAGCAGCGAGGGACAGGGGACCTACGAGCAGTACTTC
>-|TRBV27|TRBJ1-1|few
CASSLYAGVNTEAFF
TGTGCCAGCAGTTTATATGCAGGGGTTAACACTGAAGCTTTCTTT
>-|TRBV6-6|TRBJ2-7|-
CASNHRGGGYEQYF
TGTGCCAGCAACCACCGAGGCGGTGGGTACGAGCAGTACTTC
>-|TRBV27|TRBJ2-3|-
CASSYSGPGTDTQYF
TGTGCCAGCAGTTATTCAGGGCCAGGCACAGATACGCAGTATTTT
>TRBD1|TRBV10-3|TRBJ1-1|once
CASGGQGDTEAFF
TGTGCCTCCGGGGGACAGGGTGACACTGAAGCTTTCTTT
>TRBD1|TRBV28|TRBJ1-1|-
CASSLSGTGLEAFF
TGTGCCAGCAGCCTCTCCGGGACAGGACTCGAAGCTTTCTTT
>-|TRBV14|TRBJ1-6|few
CASSQPTSSYNSPLHF
TGTGCCAGCAGCCAACCGACAAGCTCCTATAATTCACCCCTCCACTTT
>-|TRBV7-8|TRBJ1-2|-
CASSSGYGYTF
TGTGCCAGCAGCTCCGGCTATGGCTACACCTTC
>-|TRBV18|TRBJ1-1|-
CASSPVLLKNSEAFF
TGTGCCAGCTCACCAGTGTTACTGAAGAACTCTGAAGCTTTCTTT
>-|TRBV30|TRBJ2-5|-
CAWSAGEGDQYF
TGTGCCTGGAGCGCAGGCGAGGGGGACCAGTACTTC
>TRBD2|TRBV6-5|TRBJ2-3|-
CASSYRGGRTDTQYF
TGTGCCAGCAGTTATCGGGGGGGCCGTACAGATACGCAGTATTTT
>-|TRBV19|TRBJ1-2|-
CASSISGDYGYTF
TGTGCCAGTAGTATATCAGGGGACTATGGCTACACCTTC
>-|TRBV30|TRBJ2-7|-
CAWGGFTYEQYF
TGTGCCTGGGGGGGCTTTACCTACGAGCAGTACTTC
>TRBD1|TRBV19|TRBJ1-2|-
CASNLPGQGNYGYTF
TGTGCCAGTAATTTACCGGGACAGGGCAACTATGGCTACACCTTC
>TRBD1|TRBV7-3|TRBJ2-3|-
CASSLTGQVGNTQYF
TGTGCCAGCAGCTTAACGGGACAGGTTGGGAATACGCAGTATTTT
>-|TRBV25-1|TRBJ2-3|-
CASSDHLGPGKTDTQYF
TGTGCCAGCAGTGATCACCTAGGCCCAGGGAAAACAGATACGCAGTATTTT
>-|TRBV7-2|TRBJ2-1|-
CASSLARGGGTEQFF
TGTGCCAGCAGCTTAGCGCGCGGAGGGGGCACTGAGCAGTTCTTC
>-|TRBV6-5|TRBJ1-5|-
CASTLLRANQPQHF
TGTGCCAGCACATTGCTCAGGGCTAATCAGCCCCAGCATTTT
>-|TRBV6-6|TRBJ2-1|-
CASSYSGRGDEQFF
TGTGCCAGCAGTTACTCAGGAAGGGGCGATGAGCAGTTCTTC
>-|TRBV1|TRBJ2-2|-
CTSSPHGYPGELFF
TGCACCAGCAGCCCCCACGGTTATCCCGGGGAGCTGTTTTTT
>-|TRBV12-3/TRBV12-4|TRBJ2-5|-
CASSLGQKETQYF
TGTGCCAGCAGTTTAGGGCAGAAAGAGACCCAGTACTTC
>TRBD1|TRBV7-2|TRBJ1-6|-
CASSSATGVGSPLHF
TGTGCCAGCAGCTCCGCGACAGGGGTGGGATCACCCCTCCACTTT
>TRBD2|TRBV30|TRBJ2-1|-
CAWRLAVRNEQFF
TGTGCCTGGAGACTAGCGGTTAGGAATGAGCAGTTCTTC
>TRBD2|TRBV6-5|TRBJ2-1|-
CASSYSIVAGGNEQFF
TGTGCCAGCAGTTACTCGATAGTAGCGGGGGGAAATGAGCAGTTCTTC